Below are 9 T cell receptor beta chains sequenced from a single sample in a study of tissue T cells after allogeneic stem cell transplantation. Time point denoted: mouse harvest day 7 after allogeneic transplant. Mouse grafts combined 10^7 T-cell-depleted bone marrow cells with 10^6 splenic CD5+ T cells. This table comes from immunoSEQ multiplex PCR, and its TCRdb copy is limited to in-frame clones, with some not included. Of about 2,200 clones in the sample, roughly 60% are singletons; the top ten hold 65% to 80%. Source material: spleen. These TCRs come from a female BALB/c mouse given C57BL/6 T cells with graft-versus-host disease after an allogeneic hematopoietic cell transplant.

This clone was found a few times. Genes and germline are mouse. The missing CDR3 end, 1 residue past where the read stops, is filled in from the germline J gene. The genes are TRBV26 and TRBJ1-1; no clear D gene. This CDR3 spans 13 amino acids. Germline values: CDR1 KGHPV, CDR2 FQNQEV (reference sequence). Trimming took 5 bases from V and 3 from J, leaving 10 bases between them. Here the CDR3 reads CASSSQMDTEVFF. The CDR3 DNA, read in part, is TGTGCCAGCAGTTCACAGATGGACACAGAAGTCTTC.

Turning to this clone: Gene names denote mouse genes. The sequenced part of the CDR3 DNA is TGTGCAAGCAGCTTAACTAGTCAAAACACCTTGTAC. Its protein product is CASSLTSQNTLY. The entire CDR3 protein is CASSLTSQNTLYF. The chain recombines TRBV16 with TRBJ2-4; no clear D. The CDR3 extends 1 residue past the end of the read, so its final part is completed from the germline J gene. The germline CDR1 and CDR2 sequences are SGHSA and FRNQAP. Deletions cut 2 bases from V and 0 bases from J, with 3 bases between. CDR3 size: 13 residues.

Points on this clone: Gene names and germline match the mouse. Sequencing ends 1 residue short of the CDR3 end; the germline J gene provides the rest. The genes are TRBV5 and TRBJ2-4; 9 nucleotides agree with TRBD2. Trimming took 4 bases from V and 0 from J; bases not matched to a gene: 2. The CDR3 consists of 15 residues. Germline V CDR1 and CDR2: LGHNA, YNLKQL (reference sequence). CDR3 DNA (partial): TGTGCCAGCAGCCCTGGGGGGGGGAGTCAAAACACCTTGTAC. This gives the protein CASSPGGGSQNTLY. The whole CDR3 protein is CASSPGGGSQNTLYF.

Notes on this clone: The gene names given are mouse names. CDR3 region: CASSPLGNQDTQYF. CDR3 DNA, as far as it was read: TGTGCCAGCAGCCCTCTGGGTAACCAAGACACCCAGTAC. The chain carries TRBV3 and TRBJ2-5; a weak D match, TRBD2 (5 bases). Read sequence stops 1 residue before the CDR3 end, and the germline J gene provides the missing end. Germline CDR1 is SNHLY and CDR2 is FYNGKV (reference sequence). The CDR3 has 14 residues. V lost 5 bases, J lost 0 bases, and 9 bases lay in between.

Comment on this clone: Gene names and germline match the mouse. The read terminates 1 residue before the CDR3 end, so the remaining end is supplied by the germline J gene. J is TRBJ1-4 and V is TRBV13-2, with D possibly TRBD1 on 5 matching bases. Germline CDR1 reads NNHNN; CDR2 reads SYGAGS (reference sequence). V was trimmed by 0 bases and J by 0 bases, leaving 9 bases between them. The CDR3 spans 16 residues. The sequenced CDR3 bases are TGTGCCAGCGGTGATGACCAGGGCCTTTCCAACGAAAGATTATTT. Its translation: CASGDDQGLSNERLF. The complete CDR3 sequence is CASGDDQGLSNERLFF.

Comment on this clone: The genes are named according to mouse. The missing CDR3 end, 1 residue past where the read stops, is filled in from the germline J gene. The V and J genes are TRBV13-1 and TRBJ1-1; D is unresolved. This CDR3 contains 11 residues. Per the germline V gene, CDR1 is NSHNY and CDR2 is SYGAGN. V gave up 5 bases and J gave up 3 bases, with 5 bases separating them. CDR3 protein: CASSDHTEVFF. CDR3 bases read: TGTGCCAGCAGCGATCACACAGAAGTCTTC.

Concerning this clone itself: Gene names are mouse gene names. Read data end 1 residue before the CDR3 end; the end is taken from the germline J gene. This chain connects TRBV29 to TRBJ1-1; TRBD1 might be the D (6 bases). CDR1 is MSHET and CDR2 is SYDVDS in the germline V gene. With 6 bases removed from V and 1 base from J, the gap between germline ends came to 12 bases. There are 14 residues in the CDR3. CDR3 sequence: CASRGRDKNTEVFF. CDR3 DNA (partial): TGTGCTAGCAGAGGTCGGGACAAAAACACAGAAGTCTTC.

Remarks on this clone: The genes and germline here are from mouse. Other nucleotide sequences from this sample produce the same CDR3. The DNA read from the CDR3 is TGTGCTAGCAGAGGACCGGCAAACTCCGACTACACC. Translation gives CASRGPANSDYT. The CDR3 in full is CASRGPANSDYTF. The chain joins TRBV29 to TRBJ1-2, with D unclear. Coverage ceases 1 residue before the CDR3 finishes, and the germline J gene fills in the end. CDR3 length: 13 amino acids. V lost 6 bases and J 0 bases, leaving 8 bases between the germline ends. The germline V gene has CDR1 MSHET and CDR2 SYDVDS.

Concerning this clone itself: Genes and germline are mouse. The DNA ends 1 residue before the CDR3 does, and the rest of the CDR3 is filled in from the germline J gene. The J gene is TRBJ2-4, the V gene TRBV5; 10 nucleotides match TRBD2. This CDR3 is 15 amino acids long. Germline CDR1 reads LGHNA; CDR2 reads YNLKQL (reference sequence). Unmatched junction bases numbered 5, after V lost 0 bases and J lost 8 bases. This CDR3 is CASSQDWGGAGTLYF. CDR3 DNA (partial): TGTGCCAGCAGCCAAGACTGGGGGGGCGCTGGCACCTTGTAC.